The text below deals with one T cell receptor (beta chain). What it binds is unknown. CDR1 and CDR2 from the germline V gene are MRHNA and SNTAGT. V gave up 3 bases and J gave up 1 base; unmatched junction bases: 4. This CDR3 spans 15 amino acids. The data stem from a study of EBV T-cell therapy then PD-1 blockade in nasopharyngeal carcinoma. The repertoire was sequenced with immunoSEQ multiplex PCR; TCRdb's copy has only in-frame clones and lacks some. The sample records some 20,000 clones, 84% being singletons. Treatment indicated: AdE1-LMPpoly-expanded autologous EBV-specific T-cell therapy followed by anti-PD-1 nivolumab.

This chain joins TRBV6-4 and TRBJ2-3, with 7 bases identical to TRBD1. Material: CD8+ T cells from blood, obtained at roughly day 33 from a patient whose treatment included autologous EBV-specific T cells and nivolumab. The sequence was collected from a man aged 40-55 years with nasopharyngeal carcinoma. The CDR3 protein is CASSEGQARTDTQYF. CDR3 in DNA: TGTGCCAGCAGTGAAGGACAGGCCCGCACAGATACGCAGTATTTT.